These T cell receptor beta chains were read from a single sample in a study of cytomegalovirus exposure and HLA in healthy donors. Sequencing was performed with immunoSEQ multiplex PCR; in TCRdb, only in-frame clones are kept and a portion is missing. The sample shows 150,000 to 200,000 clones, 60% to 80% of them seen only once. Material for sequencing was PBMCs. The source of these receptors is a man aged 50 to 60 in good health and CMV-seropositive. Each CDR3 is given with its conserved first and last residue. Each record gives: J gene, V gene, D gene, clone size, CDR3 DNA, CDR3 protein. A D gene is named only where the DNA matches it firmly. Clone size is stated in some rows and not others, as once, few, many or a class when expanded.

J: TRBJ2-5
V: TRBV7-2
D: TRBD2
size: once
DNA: TGTGCCAGCAGCTTAGAGTCCGGGGGGGCTCGGACCCAGTACTTC
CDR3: CASSLESGGARTQYF

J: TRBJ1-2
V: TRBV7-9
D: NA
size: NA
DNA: TGTGCCAGCAGCCTTCCCTCAGTACAGTATGGCTACACCTTC
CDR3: CASSLPSVQYGYTF

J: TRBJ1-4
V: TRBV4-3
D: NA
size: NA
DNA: TGCGCCAGCAGCCAAGAACCCAGCGACCTTAATGAAAAACTGTTTTTT
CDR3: CASSQEPSDLNEKLFF

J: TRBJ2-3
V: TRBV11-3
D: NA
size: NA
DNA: TGTGCCAGCAGCTCGGCAGGGAGCACAGATACGCAGTATTTT
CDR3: CASSSAGSTDTQYF

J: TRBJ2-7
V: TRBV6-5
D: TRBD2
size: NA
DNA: TGTGCCAGCAGGCGCGGTACTAGCGGGGGCTACGAGCAGTACTTC
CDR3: CASRRGTSGGYEQYF

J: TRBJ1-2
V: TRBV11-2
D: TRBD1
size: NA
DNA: TGTGCCAGCAGCACCGGACAGGGGGTATTGGGCTACACCTTC
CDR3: CASSTGQGVLGYTF

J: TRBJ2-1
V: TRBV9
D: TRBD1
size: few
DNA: TGTGCCAGCAGCTTAACACCGGGACAGAGCCCTACTGAGCAGTTCTTC
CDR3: CASSLTPGQSPTEQFF

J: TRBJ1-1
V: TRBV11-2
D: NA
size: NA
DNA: TGTGCCAGCAGCTACATCCGAGGCACTGAAGCTTTCTTT
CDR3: CASSYIRGTEAFF

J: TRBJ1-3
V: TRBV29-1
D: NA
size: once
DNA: TGCAGCGTTGAACGGTCTCGGACAGCTGGAAACACCATATATTTT
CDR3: CSVERSRTAGNTIYF

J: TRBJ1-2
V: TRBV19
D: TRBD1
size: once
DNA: TGTGCCAGTAGTAATTCCCAGGGGGCAACTATAAGCTACACCTTC
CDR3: CASSNSQGATISYTF

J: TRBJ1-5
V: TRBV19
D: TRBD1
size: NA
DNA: TGTGCCAGTAGTCCGTTCCCCCGGACAGGACTTTACAATAGCAATCAGCCCCAGCATTTT
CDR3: CASSPFPRTGLYNSNQPQHF

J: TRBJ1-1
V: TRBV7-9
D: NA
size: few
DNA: TGTGCCAGCAGCCCCCGTAATTCCGCGTACTTGAACACTGAAGCTTTCTTT
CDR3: CASSPRNSAYLNTEAFF

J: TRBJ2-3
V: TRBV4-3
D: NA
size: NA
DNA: TGCGCCAGCAGCCTCCGACTTGTCCCTAGCACAGATACGCAGTATTTT
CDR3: CASSLRLVPSTDTQYF

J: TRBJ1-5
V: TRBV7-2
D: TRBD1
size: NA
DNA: TGTGCCAGCAGCCGTTTACAGGGGGCTCAGCCCCAGCATTTT
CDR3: CASSRLQGAQPQHF

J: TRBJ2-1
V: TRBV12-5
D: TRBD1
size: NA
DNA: TGTGCTAGTGGGACGGGACAGGGGTTATACGGTGAGCAGTTCTTC
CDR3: CASGTGQGLYGEQFF

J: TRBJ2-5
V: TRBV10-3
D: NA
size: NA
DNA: TGTGCCATCTCCTACCAAGAGACCCAGTACTTC
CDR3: CAISYQETQYF

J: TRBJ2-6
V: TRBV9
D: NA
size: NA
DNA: TGTGCCAGCAGCGCGGACCTTCAGGGGGGGGCCAACGTCCTGACTTTC
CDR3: CASSADLQGGANVLTF

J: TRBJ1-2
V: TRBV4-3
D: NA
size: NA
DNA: TGCGCCAGCAGCCAAAGGGGTCGAGACTATGGCTACACCTTC
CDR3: CASSQRGRDYGYTF

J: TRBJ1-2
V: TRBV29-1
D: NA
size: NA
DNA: TGCAGCGCCGAAACCGGGGACTCTGTTGGCTACACCTTC
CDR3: CSAETGDSVGYTF

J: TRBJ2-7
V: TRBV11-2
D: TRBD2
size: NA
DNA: TGTGCCAGCAGCTTGGGACTAGCGGGGGGCTGGAGGAACGAGCAGTACTTC
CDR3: CASSLGLAGGWRNEQYF

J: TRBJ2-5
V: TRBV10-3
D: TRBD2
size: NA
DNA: TGTGCCATCAGTTCCGGAACTAGCGGGGAAGAGACCCAGTACTTC
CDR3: CAISSGTSGEETQYF

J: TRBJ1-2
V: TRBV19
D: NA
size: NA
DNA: TGTGCCGACAAATGGGGCTACACCTTC
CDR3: CADKWGYTF

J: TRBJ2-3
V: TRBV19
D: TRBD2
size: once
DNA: TGTGCCAGTAGTATAGCGGGGGGTCGGGATACGCAGTATTTT
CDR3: CASSIAGGRDTQYF

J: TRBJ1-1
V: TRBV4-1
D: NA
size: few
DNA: TGCGCCAGCAGCCAAATGAGCACTGAAGCTTTCTTT
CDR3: CASSQMSTEAFF

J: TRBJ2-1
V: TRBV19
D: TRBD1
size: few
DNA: TGTGCCAGTAGTATAGGGGGACAGGGGATTTTCAATGAGCAGTTCTTC
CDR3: CASSIGGQGIFNEQFF

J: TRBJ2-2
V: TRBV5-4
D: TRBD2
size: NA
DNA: TGTGCCAGCGGATATAGCGGGGTTGGCACCGGGGAGCTGTTTTTT
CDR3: CASGYSGVGTGELFF

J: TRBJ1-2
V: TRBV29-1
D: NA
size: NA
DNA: TGCAGCACGGGGGAAGATGGCTACACCTTC
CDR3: CSTGEDGYTF

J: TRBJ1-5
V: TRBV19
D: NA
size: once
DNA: TGTGCCAGTAGTGCACAAGATAGCAATCAGCCCCAGCATTTT
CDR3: CASSAQDSNQPQHF

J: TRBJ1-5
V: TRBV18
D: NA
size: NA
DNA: TGTGCCAGCTCACCACGGGCGGGGGCCAATCAGCCCCAGCATTTT
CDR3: CASSPRAGANQPQHF

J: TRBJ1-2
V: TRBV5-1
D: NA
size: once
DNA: TGCGCCAGCAGCTCGGGTTCTGGAACGGGGGGCTACACCTTC
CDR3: CASSSGSGTGGYTF

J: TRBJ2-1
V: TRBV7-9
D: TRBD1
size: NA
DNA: TGTGCCAGCAGCTTTCGCGGGACAGGAAGGAATGAGCAGTTCTTC
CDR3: CASSFRGTGRNEQFF

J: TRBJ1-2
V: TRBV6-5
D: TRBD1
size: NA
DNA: TGTGCCAGCAGTCCAGGACAGGGTAGAGGGGGCTACACCTTC
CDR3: CASSPGQGRGGYTF

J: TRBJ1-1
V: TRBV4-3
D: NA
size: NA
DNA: TGCGCCAGCAGCCAAGATCCGGGGATGAACACTGAAGCTTTCTTT
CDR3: CASSQDPGMNTEAFF

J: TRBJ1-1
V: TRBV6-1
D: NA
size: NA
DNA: TGTGCCAGCAGGGAGGGGTTTAAAGATGAAGCTTTCTTT
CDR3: CASREGFKDEAFF

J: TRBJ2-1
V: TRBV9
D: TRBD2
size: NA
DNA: TGTGCCGGCTCGCGGGGGGGAAGCTCCTACAATGAGCAGTTCTTC
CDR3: CAGSRGGSSYNEQFF

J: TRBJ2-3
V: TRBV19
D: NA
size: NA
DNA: TGTGCCAGTAGTGATACAGGGAGACGCACAGATACGCAGTATTTT
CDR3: CASSDTGRRTDTQYF

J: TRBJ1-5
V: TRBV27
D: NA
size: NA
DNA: TGTGCCAGCAGTTTATCGATAATGGGGGGGGAGAAAGGTCAGCCCCAGCATTTT
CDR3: CASSLSIMGGEKGQPQHF

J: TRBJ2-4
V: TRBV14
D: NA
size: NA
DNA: TGTGCCAGCAGCCGAGAGCGTCTAGCCAAAAACATTCAGTACTTC
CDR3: CASSRERLAKNIQYF

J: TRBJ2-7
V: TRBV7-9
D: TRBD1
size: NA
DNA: TGTGCCAGCAGCTCACCAACGGACAGGGGACTCTACGAGCAGTACTTC
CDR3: CASSSPTDRGLYEQYF

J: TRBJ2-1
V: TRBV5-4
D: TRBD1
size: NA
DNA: TGTGCCAGCAGCTTGGGTGGACAGGTCTTTTACAATGAGCAGTTCTTC
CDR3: CASSLGGQVFYNEQFF

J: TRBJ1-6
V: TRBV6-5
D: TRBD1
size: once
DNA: TGTGCCAGCAGGACAGGGGGACATAATTCACCCCTCCACTTT
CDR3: CASRTGGHNSPLHF

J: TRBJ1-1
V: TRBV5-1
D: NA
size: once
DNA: TGCGCCAGCAGCCTTCCGGGATCCGAAGCTTTCTTT
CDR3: CASSLPGSEAFF

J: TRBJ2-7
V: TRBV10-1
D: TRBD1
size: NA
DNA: TGCGCCAGCAGTGGGGACGGAACAGGGGTGCAGTACTTC
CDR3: CASSGDGTGVQYF

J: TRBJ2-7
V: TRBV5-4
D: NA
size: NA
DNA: TGTGCCAGCAGCTCAGACAGCTCCTACGAGCAGTACTTC
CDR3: CASSSDSSYEQYF

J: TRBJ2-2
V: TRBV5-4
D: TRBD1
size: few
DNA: TGTGCCAGCAGCCCAGGGACAGGGATCGGGGAGCTGTTTTTT
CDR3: CASSPGTGIGELFF

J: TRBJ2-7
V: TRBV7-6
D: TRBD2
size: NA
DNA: TGTGCCAGCAGCTTACGGAGTAGCGGGGGGCCTGCCTACGAGCAGTACTTC
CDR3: CASSLRSSGGPAYEQYF

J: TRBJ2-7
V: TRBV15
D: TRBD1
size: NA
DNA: TGTGCCACCAGCAGAGACCTCCCGGGACAGGGTTACGAGCAGTACTTC
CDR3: CATSRDLPGQGYEQYF

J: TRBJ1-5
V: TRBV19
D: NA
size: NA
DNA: TGTGCCAGTAGTATCCAACCGAGGGGGAATCAGCCCCAGCATTTT
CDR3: CASSIQPRGNQPQHF

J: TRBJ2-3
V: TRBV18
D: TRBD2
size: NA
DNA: TGTGCCAGCTCACCACCAACAACTAGCGGGGTTAAGTATTTT
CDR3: CASSPPTTSGVKYF

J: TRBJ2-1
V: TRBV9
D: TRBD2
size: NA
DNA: TGTGCCAGCAGCGCGCGACTAGCGGGGAATGAGCAGTTCTTC
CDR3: CASSARLAGNEQFF

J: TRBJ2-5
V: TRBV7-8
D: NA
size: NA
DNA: TGTGCCAGCAGCCTTGTAGGACAGACAAAAGAGACCCAGTACTTC
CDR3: CASSLVGQTKETQYF

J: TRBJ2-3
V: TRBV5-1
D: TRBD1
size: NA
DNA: TGCGCCAGCAGCTTTCCGGGACAGGGGACCACAGATACGCAGTATTTT
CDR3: CASSFPGQGTTDTQYF

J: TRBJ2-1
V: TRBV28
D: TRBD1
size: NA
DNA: TGTGCCAGCCTCGGGCAGGGGGCGTTTTCAGGGCAGTTCTTC
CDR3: CASLGQGAFSGQFF

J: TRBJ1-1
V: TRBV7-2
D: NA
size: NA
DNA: TGTGCCAGCAGCTTAAACCAGGGGAGTGAAGCTTTCTTT
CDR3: CASSLNQGSEAFF